The 19 T cell receptor beta chains below all came from one sample that was sequenced in a study of shared clonotypes between healthy human individuals. Some clones are missing from TCRdb's copy, which holds only in-frame ones; the method was immunoSEQ multiplex PCR. The data contain approximately 2.4 million clones, nearly 97% of them singletons. Sequencing was done on a sample of naive CD4+ T cells sorted from blood. Subset here: CD45RA+ positively selected. These receptors came from a young man in good health.

This clone occurred once. V is TRBV15 and J is TRBJ1-6; D is ambiguous. The CDR3 has 15 residues. The germline gives CDR1 LNHNV, CDR2 YYDKDF (reference sequence). Trimming took 0 bases from V and 8 from J, leaving 11 bases between them. This chain's CDR3 is CATSRDGRFDSPLHF. CDR3 nucleotides: TGTGCCACCAGCAGAGATGGGAGATTTGATTCACCCCTCCACTTT.

V is TRBV10-3 and J is TRBJ1-4; a weak D match, TRBD1 (5 bases). Germline V CDR1 and CDR2: ENHRY, SYGVKD. This CDR3 region has 15 residues. The V and J ends lost 4 bases and 3 bases respectively, with 12 bases between them. The CDR3 is CAISVDRASNEKLFF. The DNA for the CDR3 is TGTGCCATCAGTGTTGACAGAGCCTCTAATGAAAAACTGTTTTTT.

This sequence joins TRBV6-1 and TRBJ2-7; D not resolved. Trimming stripped 3 bases from V and 1 base from J, with 10 bases between. This CDR3 is 14 amino acids long. CDR1 is MNHNS and CDR2 is SASEGT in the germline V gene. CDR3 DNA: TGTGCCAGCAGTGATCGGGCCAATTCCTACGAGCAGTACTTC. Protein sequence: CASSDRANSYEQYF.

Points on this clone: This CDR3 is also generated by other DNA sequences in the sample. V gene TRBV25-1 combines with J gene TRBJ2-7; D is undetermined. Germline V gene data show CDR1 as MGHDK and CDR2 as SYGVNS. V was clipped by 4 bases and J by 3 bases, with 4 bases between them. The CDR3 runs 11 residues. The chain's CDR3 is CASSGGYEQYF. Written as DNA, the CDR3 is TGTGCCAGCAGTGGGGGCTACGAGCAGTACTTC.

V is TRBV30 and J is TRBJ1-2; D remains ambiguous. The CDR3 covers 14 residues. V was trimmed by 4 bases and J by 1 base, leaving 13 bases between them. Germline V CDR1 and CDR2: GTSNPN, SVGIG (reference sequence). The CDR3 here is CAWNNDGINYGYTF. CDR3 bases: TGTGCCTGGAACAACGACGGAATTAACTATGGCTACACCTTC.

The rearrangement joins TRBV2 to TRBJ2-1; D gene uncertain. The CDR3 is 15 residues long. Between the trimmed V and J ends, which lost 4 bases and 0 bases, there was a span of 10 bases. Germline lookup yields CDR1 SNHLY and CDR2 FYNNEI. The CDR3 coding sequence is TGTGCCAGCAGTGTGCACTCGAGCTCCTACAATGAGCAGTTCTTC. Its translation: CASSVHSSSYNEQFF.

CDR3 DNA: TGCGCCAGCAGTTTTCCTGGGGGGCCGGTAAACACCGGGGAGCTGTTTTTT. Protein product: CASSFPGGPVNTGELFF. This chain joins TRBV5-1 and TRBJ2-2; D may correspond to TRBD1 or TRBD2 (6 bases each). The CDR3 extends over 17 amino acids. The V gene's germline CDR1 is SGHRS and CDR2 YFSETQ. The V end was cut by 5 bases, the J end by 2 bases, with 19 bases between. Filled out from reference TRBV5-1 and TRBJ2-2, the complete variable domain reads KAGVTQTPRYLIKTRGQQVTLSCSPISGHRSVSWYQQTPGQGLQFLFEYFSETQRNKGNFPGRFSGRQFSNSRSEMNVSTLELGDSALYLCASSFPGGPVNTGELFFGEGSRLTVL.

This clone was counted a single time. The V gene is TRBV4-3, the J gene TRBJ2-1, with 7 bases matching TRBD2. Germline V CDR1 and CDR2: LGHNA, YSLEER. This CDR3 has 14 residues. After removal of 3 bases from V and 6 bases from J, the junction contained 5 bases not matched to a gene. CDR3 amino acids: CASSQSRTSNEQFF. The CDR3 nucleotides read TGCGCCAGCAGCCAGTCGCGGACTAGCAATGAGCAGTTCTTC.

In its sample, this clone was seen once. The J gene is TRBJ1-3, the V gene TRBV2; TRBD1 matches at 7 bases. The germline V gene has CDR1 SNHLY and CDR2 FYNNEI. CDR3 length: 15 amino acids. Germline trimming cut 7 bases from V and 0 bases from J; bases unmatched to any gene: 6. CDR3: CASTADRFSGNTIYF. CDR3 nucleotide sequence: TGTGCCAGCACTGCGGACAGGTTCTCTGGAAACACCATATATTTT. Together with reference TRBV2 and TRBJ1-3, the CDR3 gives the full variable domain: EPEVTQTPSHQVTQMGQEVILRCVPISNHLYFYWYRQILGQKVEFLVSFYNNEISEKSEIFDDQFSVERPDGSNFTLKIRSTKLEDSAMYFCASTADRFSGNTIYFGEGSWLTVV.

The rearrangement joins TRBV6-1 to TRBJ1-6, with D possibly TRBD1 on 6 matching bases. CDR1 MNHNS and CDR2 SASEGT come from the germline V gene. The CDR3 has 15 residues. The V gene lost 9 bases and the J gene lost 7 bases, with 19 bases spanning the gap. CDR3 amino acids: CASSLRTAGNSPLHF. CDR3 DNA sequence: TGTGCCAGTAGCCTCAGGACAGCCGGGAATTCACCCCTCCACTTT.

CDR3 loop: CASSNSEAGMTEAFF. CDR3 sequence (DNA): TGTGCCAGCAGCAACTCCGAGGCAGGGATGACTGAAGCTTTCTTT. The rearrangement links TRBV7-2 to TRBJ1-1, with D possibly TRBD1 on 5 matching bases. There are 15 residues in the CDR3. Trimming left V 5 bases short and J 5 bases short, with 18 bases between. CDR1 is SGHTA, CDR2 FQGNSA, per germline. The full variable domain, with the rest looked up from reference TRBV7-2 and TRBJ1-1, is GAGVSQSPSNKVTEKGKDVELRCDPISGHTALYWYRQSLGQGLEFLIYFQGNSAPDKSGLPSDRFSAERTGGSVSTLTIQRTQQEDSAVYLCASSNSEAGMTEAFFGQGTRLTVV.

V and J are TRBV28 and TRBJ1-1, with TRBD1 as a possible D gene (5 bases). V lost 11 bases to trimming and J lost 0 bases, with 13 bases between them. Germline V gene lookup returns CDR1 MDHEN and CDR2 SYDVKM. CDR3 size: 13 residues. Here the CDR3 DNA reads TGTGCCGGCCGGACGGGACTGAACACTGAAGCTTTCTTT. This codes for CAGRTGLNTEAFF. Based on the CDR3 plus reference TRBV28 and TRBJ1-1, the full variable domain is DVKVTQSSRYLVKRTGEKVFLECVQDMDHENMFWYRQDPGLGLRLIYFSYDVKMKEKGDIPEGYSVSREKKERFSLILESASTNQTSMYLCAGRTGLNTEAFFGQGTRLTVV.

This sequence joins TRBV25-1 and TRBJ2-4, with D perhaps being TRBD1 or TRBD2 (5 bases each). Deletions cut 3 bases from V and 10 bases from J, with 19 bases between. The germline V gene has CDR1 MGHDK and CDR2 SYGVNS. This CDR3 contains 15 residues. The CDR3 is CASSEVGSRGSIQYF. CDR3 sequence (DNA): TGTGCCAGCAGTGAGGTTGGCTCACGGGGCTCTATTCAGTACTTC.

A single count supports this clone. This specimen includes other DNA sequences encoding the same CDR3. This chain joins TRBV5-1 and TRBJ2-1; D tentatively fits TRBD1 or TRBD2 (5 bases each). Per germline, CDR1 SGHRS and CDR2 YFSETQ. The CDR3 loop spans 15 amino acids. V shed 3 bases and J shed 0 bases, with 10 bases lying between them. CDR3 nucleotides: TGCGCCAGCAGCTCATCTGGGGGCTCCTACAATGAGCAGTTCTTC. Translation: CASSSSGGSYNEQFF. The whole variable domain, filled in from reference TRBV5-1 and TRBJ2-1, reads KAGVTQTPRYLIKTRGQQVTLSCSPISGHRSVSWYQQTPGQGLQFLFEYFSETQRNKGNFPGRFSGRQFSNSRSEMNVSTLELGDSALYLCASSSSGGSYNEQFFGPGTRLTVL.

V usage is TRBV6-5 and J usage is TRBJ1-1; D is perhaps TRBD1 (6 bases). This CDR3 has 15 amino acids. The V and J ends lost 6 bases and 0 bases respectively, with 14 bases between them. Germline loops: CDR1 MNHEY, CDR2 SVGAGI. The CDR3 is CASRRRDILNTEAFF. The CDR3 DNA is TGTGCCAGCAGACGACGGGACATTCTGAACACTGAAGCTTTCTTT.

The CDR3, as DNA: TGCAGCTCCGACGGGGGTGCCGCGGGAGGCTACACCTTC. Protein: CSSDGGAAGGYTF. V is TRBV29-1 and J is TRBJ1-2; D possibly corresponds to TRBD1 (5 bases). CDR3 size: 13 residues. Trimming shortened V by 8 bases and J by 8 bases, and 21 bases separated the two germline ends. Germline CDR1 and CDR2: SQVTM and ANQGSEA.

V gene TRBV6-5 combines with J gene TRBJ2-2; tentatively, D is TRBD2 (6 bases). CDR3 length: 13 residues. The V and J ends lost 6 bases and 8 bases respectively, with 13 bases between them. Germline CDR1 and CDR2: MNHEY and SVGAGI. As DNA, the CDR3 is TGTGCCAGCAGCTCGGGGGTACCAGGGGAGCTGTTTTTT. As protein: CASSSGVPGELFF.

The V gene is TRBV28, the J gene TRBJ2-2; D gene unclear. This CDR3 spans 15 amino acids. Trimming pared 4 bases from V and 5 bases from J, leaving 14 bases between. Germline values: CDR1 MDHEN, CDR2 SYDVKM. The CDR3 reads CASSSPERWTGELFF. The CDR3 coding sequence is TGTGCCAGCAGTTCGCCCGAGAGGTGGACCGGGGAGCTGTTTTTT.

The chain employs TRBV19 and TRBJ2-3; the match to TRBD2 covers 14 bases. The V and J ends lost 3 bases and 5 bases, in that order; junction bases with no gene match: 4. This CDR3 is built from 16 residues. Germline V CDR1 and CDR2: LNHDA, SQIVND (reference sequence). The CDR3 DNA reads TGTGCCAGTAGTATTGGTGGGACTAGCGGGAGAGATACGCAGTATTTT. It is translated as CASSIGGTSGRDTQYF. The full variable domain, in which reference TRBV19 and TRBJ2-3 provide the parts outside the CDR3, is DGGITQSPKYLFRKEGQNVTLSCEQNLNHDAMYWYRQDPGQGLRLIYYSQIVNDFQKGDIAEGYSVSREKKESFPLTVTSAQKNPTAFYLCASSIGGTSGRDTQYFGPGTRLTVL.